This T cell receptor (beta chain) is drawn from a study of shared clonotypes between healthy human individuals (dated by TCRdb to about 2020). In the study overall: A couple of women and a few men aged 18 to 49 years were included in the cohort. Per donor, three plates each were used for CD4 naive and CD4 memory, two for CD8 naive, and one for CD8 memory. The study deeply sequenced blood TCR repertoires of five healthy adults to estimate repertoire size and the extent of clonotype sharing between individuals. Different laboratories and diverse techniques were used to prepare libraries and sequence TCR repertoires, to increase sequencing depth and limit assay-specific biases. Leukapheresis yielded between about 0.94 and 9.5 billion PBMCs per donor.

About this clone itself: Its antigen remains undetermined. No qualities accompany the bases; no much larger clone lies one base away.

Donors were healthy HIV-negative adults with no recently reported acute infections or vaccinations. Only Caucasian adults living in Nashville, Tennessee, USA were represented among the donors. CD4+ T cells were enriched by magnetic negative selection, after which naive cells were positively selected on CD45RA and the negative fraction was taken as the memory subset. After blood collection by leukapheresis, PBMCs were isolated using Ficoll-Histopaque density gradient centrifugation and then cryopreserved in the vapor phase of liquid nitrogen. Analytical flow cytometry was used to check the purity and quantity of each magnetically sorted T cell population. Each sorted fraction had its genomic DNA isolated and then quantified by UV absorbance on a Nanodrop 2000c. Points the paper makes about the study in general: Naive subsets generally had larger estimated clonotype richness than memory subsets. Pairwise subsampling indicated that sequencing depth was expected to affect the degree of clonotype sharing among donors. Because the study included a small number of donors, the genetic and exposure-history diversity represented was limited. Sampling was restricted to blood, and TCR repertoires in tissue are likely to differ from TCR repertoires in blood. Higher generation probabilities were observed for clonotypes shared by all four sorted-subset donors than for non-shared clonotypes. About 5% of naive CD4, around 3.6% of naive CD8, 2.3% of memory CD4, and 0.4% of memory CD8 clonotypes were shared across several donors. Even with the large sequencing depth, rarefaction of the sorted-subset datasets indicated that sequencing was incomplete.

Using the deep immunoSEQ assay, multiplex PCR amplified TCR CDR3 regions from genomic DNA. Genomic DNA extracted from each cell subset was distributed evenly over all wells of several immunoSEQ 96-well plates, and each plate served as one replicate. For sorted subsets, around 200 ng genomic DNA, equal to some 30,000 T cell genomes, was loaded into each replicate PCR. The purified libraries were quantified using a Qubit 3.0 fluorometer, sized with a Bioanalyzer 2100, and then quantified again using the KAPA Library Quantification kit. Every immunoSEQ 96-well plate was sequenced on a separate single-read 150-cycle Illumina NextSeq 550 flow cell. As for the authors' bioinformatics: Because the immunoSEQ output held only junctional sequences and lacked quality scores, the filtering could not match the filtering applied to full-length reads. To assign V/J genes and CDR3, sequences were annotated against IMGT germline references using PyIR, a Python wrapper for IgBLAST v1.9. Reads with weak V/J assignments (E-value above 1e-6), missing CDR3, stop codons, out-of-frame junctions, or ambiguous translated residues were removed. V3J clonotypes were defined by identical inferred V gene, J gene, and CDR3 amino acid sequence. Percentage overlap between repertoires was calculated by dividing the number of shared unique clonotypes by the size of the smaller repertoire. Richness of each repertoire was evaluated using RTK rarefaction, the Chao1 estimator, and Recon v2.1 estimates of unobserved clonotypes. Generation probabilities for all TCRbeta clonotypes obtained by the gDNA method from a handful of donors were computed using OLGA. TCRdb holds this immuneACCESS table with in-frame rearrangements only. Some clones are missing; in checked studies, unresolved V genes explain under half, and the rest has no known cause. V, J and clone size were drawn from that table, and D and trimming were deduced from the DNA. This sample comprises a few million clones, almost 96% of them detected only once. In total, the top ten clones hold approximately 0.13% of the sample.

The CDR3 sequence holds 17 residues, the cysteine and phenylalanine included. The entry retains the CDR3 DNA only, 51 bases that are in frame from base 1. Looking up the germline V gene (reference sequence) yields CDR1 LNHDA and CDR2 SQIVND. From V the trimming removes 8 bases and from J it removes 4 bases, while the gene matches leave 11 bases of the junction unaccounted for. The receptor was isolated from a man younger than 35 in good health. The sequence joins TRBV19 to TRBJ2-6; TRBD1 fits 10 bases in the junction. Sequencing input: naive CD4+ T cells sorted from blood. The intended sense of this specimen's cell subset or site label: CD45RA+ positively selected. This receptor has the CDR3 CASRDGTGVAGANVLTF. The nucleotide sequence reads TGTGCCAGTCGAGATGGGACAGGGGTAGCAGGGGCCAACGTCCTGACTTTC.